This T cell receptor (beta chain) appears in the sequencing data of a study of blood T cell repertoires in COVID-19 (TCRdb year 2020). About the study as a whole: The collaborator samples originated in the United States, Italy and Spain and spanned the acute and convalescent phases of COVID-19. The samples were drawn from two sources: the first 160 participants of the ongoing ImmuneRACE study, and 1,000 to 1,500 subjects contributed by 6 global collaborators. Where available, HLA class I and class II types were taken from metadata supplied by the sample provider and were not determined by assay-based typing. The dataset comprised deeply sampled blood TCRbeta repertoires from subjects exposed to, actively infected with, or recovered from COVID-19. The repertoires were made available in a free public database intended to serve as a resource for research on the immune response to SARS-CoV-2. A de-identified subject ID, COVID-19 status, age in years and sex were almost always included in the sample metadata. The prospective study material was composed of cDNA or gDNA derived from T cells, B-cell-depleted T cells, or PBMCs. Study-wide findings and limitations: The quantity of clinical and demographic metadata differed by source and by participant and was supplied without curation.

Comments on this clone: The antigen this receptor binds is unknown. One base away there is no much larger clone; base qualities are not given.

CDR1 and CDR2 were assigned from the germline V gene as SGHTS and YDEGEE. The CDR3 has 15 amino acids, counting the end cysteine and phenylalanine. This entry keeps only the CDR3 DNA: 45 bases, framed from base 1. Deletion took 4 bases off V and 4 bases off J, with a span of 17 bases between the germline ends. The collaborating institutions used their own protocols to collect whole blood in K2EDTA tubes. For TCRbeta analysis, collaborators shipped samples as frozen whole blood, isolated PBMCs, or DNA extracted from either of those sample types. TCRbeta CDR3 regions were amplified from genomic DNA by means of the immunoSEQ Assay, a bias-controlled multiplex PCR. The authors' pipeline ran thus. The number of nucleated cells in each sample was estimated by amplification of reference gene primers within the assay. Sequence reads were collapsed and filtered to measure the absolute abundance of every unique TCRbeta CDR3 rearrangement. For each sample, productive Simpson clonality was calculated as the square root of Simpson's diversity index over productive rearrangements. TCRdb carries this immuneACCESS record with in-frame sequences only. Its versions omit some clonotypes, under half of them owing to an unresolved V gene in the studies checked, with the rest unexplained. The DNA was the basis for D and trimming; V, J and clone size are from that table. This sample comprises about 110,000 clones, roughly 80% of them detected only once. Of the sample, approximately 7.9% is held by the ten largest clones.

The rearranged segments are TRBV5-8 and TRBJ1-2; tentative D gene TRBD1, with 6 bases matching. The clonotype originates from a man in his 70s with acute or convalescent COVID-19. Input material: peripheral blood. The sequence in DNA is TGTGCCAGCAGCCAAAATACAGGGACCGGCTATGGCTACACCTTC. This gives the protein CASSQNTGTGYGYTF. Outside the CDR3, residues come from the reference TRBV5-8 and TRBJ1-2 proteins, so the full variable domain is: EAGVTQSPTHLIKTRGQQATLRCSPISGHTSVYWYQQALGLGLQFLLWYDEGEERNRGNFPPRFSGRQFPNYSSELNVNALELEDSALYLCASSQNTGTGYGYTFGSGTRLTVV.